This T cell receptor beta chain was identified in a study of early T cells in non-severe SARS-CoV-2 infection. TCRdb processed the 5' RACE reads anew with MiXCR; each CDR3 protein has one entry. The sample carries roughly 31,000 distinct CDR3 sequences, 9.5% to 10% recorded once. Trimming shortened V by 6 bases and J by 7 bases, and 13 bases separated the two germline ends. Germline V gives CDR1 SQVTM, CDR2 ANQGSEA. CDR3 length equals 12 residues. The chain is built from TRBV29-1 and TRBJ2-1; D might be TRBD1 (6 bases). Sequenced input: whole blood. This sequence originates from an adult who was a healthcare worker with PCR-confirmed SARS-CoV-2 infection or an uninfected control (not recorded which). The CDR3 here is CSVSGQSNEQFF. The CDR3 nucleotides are TGCAGCGTCTCCGGACAGTCGAATGAGCAGTTCTTC.